Listed here are 27 T cell receptor beta chains from one sample, sequenced in a study of T cell responses to AZD1222 COVID-19 vaccine. Data came from immunoSEQ multiplex PCR; TCRdb stores just in-frame clones and leaves some out. The top ten clones hold 1.5% to 2% of a sample with fewer than 150,000 clones, roughly 90% of them seen once. The sample was peripheral blood, taken on day 0 of AZD1222 vaccination. The source of these receptors is an adult in good health.

The chain combines TRBV7-8 with TRBJ2-3; TRBD2 aligns across 12 bases. V gave up 7 bases and J gave up 4 bases; unmatched junction bases: 9. The germline V gene encodes CDR1 SGHVS and CDR2 FQNEAQ. This CDR3 region has 16 residues. The CDR3 protein is CASTFRLAGVSDTQYF. The CDR3 DNA sequence: TGTGCCAGCACATTCCGACTAGCGGGAGTATCAGATACGCAGTATTTT. The full variable domain, in which reference TRBV7-8 and TRBJ2-3 provide the parts outside the CDR3, is GAGVSQSPRYKVAKRGQDVALRCDPISGHVSLFWYQQALGQGPEFLTYFQNEAQLDKSGLPSDRFFAERPEGSVSTLKIQRTQQEDSAVYLCASTFRLAGVSDTQYFGPGTRLTVL.

For the CDR3, the DNA is TGTGCCAGCAGCCAAGATTACAGCCAAGTTTTCTATGGCTACACCTTC. Its protein product is CASSQDYSQVFYGYTF. The chain is built from TRBV4-2 and TRBJ1-2, with no clear D. V shed 0 bases and J shed 4 bases, with 15 bases lying between them. CDR3 size: 16 residues. From germline, CDR1 is LGHNA and CDR2 YNFKEQ.

This clone was detected a few times. The chain joins TRBV2 to TRBJ1-5; 9 bases agree with TRBD1. The CDR3 consists of 16 residues. Germline trimming cut 4 bases from V and 5 bases from J; bases unmatched to any gene: 9. Per the germline V gene, CDR1 is SNHLY and CDR2 is FYNNEI. CDR3 coding DNA: TGTGCCAGCAGTGCAACTACAGGGGGCAATTATCAGCCCCAGCATTTT. This gives the protein CASSATTGGNYQPQHF.

The genes are TRBV3-1 (or the pseudogene TRBV3-2) and TRBJ1-6; 8 bases align to TRBD1. Germline V gene lookup returns CDR1 LGHDT and CDR2 YNNKEL (reference sequence). The CDR3 is made up of 18 amino acids. Germline trimming cut 1 base from V and 5 bases from J; bases unmatched to any gene: 10. Here the CDR3 reads CASSQGVSGGANNSPLHF. In DNA, the CDR3 is TGTGCCAGCAGCCAAGGTGTTTCAGGGGGCGCCAATAATTCACCCCTCCACTTT.

The genes are TRBV5-1 and TRBJ2-3; no reliable D call. There are 12 residues in the CDR3. In germline, CDR1 is SGHRS, CDR2 YFSETQ. V lost 0 bases and J lost 4, with 3 bases in between. The CDR3 loop reads CASSLASDTQYF. The CDR3 DNA reads as TGCGCCAGCAGCTTGGCCTCAGATACGCAGTATTTT.

This chain uses TRBV7-8 with TRBJ1-3; possibly TRBD1 for D (5 bases). The CDR3 covers 14 residues. Germline assignment: CDR1 SGHVS and CDR2 FQNEAQ. The V end was cut by 4 bases, the J end by 9 bases, with 16 bases between. The CDR3 nucleotides are TGTGCCAGCAGCTCCCTCGTGGGGGTCGCCACCATATATTTT. Amino acids: CASSSLVGVATIYF. The full variable domain, in which reference TRBV7-8 and TRBJ1-3 provide the parts outside the CDR3, is GAGVSQSPRYKVAKRGQDVALRCDPISGHVSLFWYQQALGQGPEFLTYFQNEAQLDKSGLPSDRFFAERPEGSVSTLKIQRTQQEDSAVYLCASSSLVGVATIYFGEGSWLTVV.

CDR3 sequence (DNA): TGTGCCAGCAGTTTAAGCGGGGGTCGGAGCACTGAAGCTTTCTTT. This translates into CASSLSGGRSTEAFF. The chain recombines TRBV28 with TRBJ1-1; D might be TRBD1 (5 bases). V lost 2 bases to trimming and J lost 4 bases, with 14 bases between them. The CDR3 has 15 amino acids. Germline V gene data show CDR1 as MDHEN and CDR2 as SYDVKM.

The chain uses TRBV11-2 and TRBJ2-7; D is ambiguous. Germline CDR1 and CDR2: SGHAT and FQNNGV. The length of the CDR3 is 14 residues. Trimming removed 3 bases at V and 0 bases at J, with 9 bases between. CDR3: CASSFPWSSYEQYF. The CDR3 DNA is TGTGCCAGCAGCTTCCCATGGTCCTCCTACGAGCAGTACTTC.

This chain links TRBV20-1 with TRBJ2-1, with 8 bases identical to TRBD2. Germline V gene lookup returns CDR1 DFQATT and CDR2 SNEGSKA (reference sequence). V lost 3 bases to trimming and J lost 4 bases; unmatched junction nucleotides: 17. The CDR3 has 18 amino acids. The CDR3 coding sequence is TGCAGTGCTAGTGGGGGTCGGCGGGAGGCCTTCGCTTACAATGAGCAGTTCTTC. This gives the protein CSASGGRREAFAYNEQFF.

Only a few counts were recorded for this clone. The chain uses TRBV5-4 and TRBJ2-7; 12 bases match TRBD2. Germline V CDR1 and CDR2: SGHNT, YYREEE (reference sequence). Trimming took 0 bases from V and 7 from J; bases not matched to a gene: 5. The CDR3 spans 15 residues. CDR3 DNA sequence: TGTGCCAGCAGCTTGGGACTAGCGGGAGTTGGAGAGCAGTACTTC. It yields the protein CASSLGLAGVGEQYF.

The V gene is TRBV30, the J gene TRBJ1-3; D remains unclear. Germline CDR1 is GTSNPN and CDR2 is SVGIG (reference sequence). There are 16 residues in the CDR3. The V gene lost 0 bases and the J gene lost 0 bases, with 12 bases spanning the gap. CDR3 loop: CAWSVRAAFSGNTIYF. CDR3 coding DNA: TGTGCCTGGAGTGTACGGGCAGCCTTCTCTGGAAACACCATATATTTT.

This chain links TRBV5-8 with TRBJ1-2; TRBD1 matches 7 bases. The V gene end was trimmed by 0 bases and the J gene end by 8 bases; junction bases not matched to a gene: 7. The germline V gene has CDR1 SGHTS and CDR2 YDEGEE. The CDR3 loop spans 14 amino acids. The CDR3, as DNA: TGTGCCAGCAGCTTGGAAGGGGGCGCGGGAGGCTACACCTTC. Translating it yields CASSLEGGAGGYTF. Together with reference TRBV5-8 and TRBJ1-2, the CDR3 gives the full variable domain: EAGVTQSPTHLIKTRGQQATLRCSPISGHTSVYWYQQALGLGLQFLLWYDEGEERNRGNFPPRFSGRQFPNYSSELNVNALELEDSALYLCASSLEGGAGGYTFGSGTRLTVV.

The chain carries TRBV18 and TRBJ2-7; D might be TRBD2 (5 bases). The CDR3 is 15 residues long. The ends were cut back, 3 bases at V and 4 bases at J, with 16 bases in the middle. CDR1 KGHSH and CDR2 LQKENI come from the germline V gene. The CDR3 is CASSPTRRRPYEQYF. CDR3 sequence (DNA): TGTGCCAGCTCACCTACTAGACGCCGACCTTACGAGCAGTACTTC. The full variable domain, in which reference TRBV18 and TRBJ2-7 provide the parts outside the CDR3, is NAGVMQNPRHLVRRRGQEARLRCSPMKGHSHVYWYRQLPEEGLKFMVYLQKENIIDESGMPKERFSAEFPKEGPSILRIQQVVRGDSAAYFCASSPTRRRPYEQYFGPGTRLTVT.

The V gene is TRBV5-4, the J gene TRBJ1-1; D is ambiguous. Trimming shortened V by 0 bases and J by 5 bases, and 8 bases separated the two germline ends. There are 13 residues in the CDR3. CDR1 is SGHNT, CDR2 YYREEE, per germline (reference sequence). CDR3 in DNA: TGTGCCAGCAGCTTGGGGGTAAGAACTGAAGCTTTCTTT. Its protein is CASSLGVRTEAFF.

This clone turned up a few times. The chain links TRBV30 to TRBJ1-1; no definite D call. The CDR3 runs 13 residues. From germline, CDR1 is GTSNPN and CDR2 SVGIG (reference sequence). Deletions cut 0 bases from V and 1 base from J, with 6 bases between. The CDR3 sequence: CAWSVKGNTEAFF. The CDR3 coding sequence is TGTGCCTGGAGTGTAAAGGGGAACACTGAAGCTTTCTTT.

J is TRBJ1-1 and V is TRBV9; perhaps TRBD1 as D (5 bases). Looked up from germline, CDR1 is SGDLS and CDR2 is YYNGEE. This CDR3 has 14 residues. Trimming removed 3 bases from V and 11 bases from J, with 20 bases in between. DNA of the CDR3: TGTGCCAGCAGCGCCCCGAGGGGCTCCTCCGTTGCTTTCTTT. Translation: CASSAPRGSSVAFF.

In its sample, this clone was seen a few times. This sequence joins TRBV4-2 and TRBJ2-5; 8 bases map to TRBD2. This CDR3 comprises 15 residues. The germline CDR1 and CDR2 sequences are LGHNA and YNFKEQ. With V trimmed by 4 bases and J by 1 base, 5 bases remained unmatched. The CDR3 here is CASSLEAGGQETQYF. CDR3 sequence (DNA): TGTGCCAGCAGCCTTGAGGCGGGGGGCCAAGAGACCCAGTACTTC.

The CDR3 bases are TGTGCCAGCAAGAAGCGGGAGGGCGGAACCGGGGAGCTGTTTTTT. Translation: CASKKREGGTGELFF. The chain links TRBV7-8 to TRBJ2-2, with 10 bases that match TRBD2. CDR3 size: 15 residues. Trimming took 7 bases from V and 5 from J; bases not matched to a gene: 7. Per the germline V gene, CDR1 is SGHVS and CDR2 is FQNEAQ.

The V gene is TRBV5-4, the J gene TRBJ1-2; 8 positions agree with TRBD1. CDR1 and CDR2 from the germline V gene are SGHNT and YYREEE (reference sequence). J was trimmed by 8 bases and V by 5 bases; bases with no gene match: 8. The CDR3 has 13 amino acids. Written as DNA, the CDR3 is TGTGCCAGCAGGACGGGACAGGAAAAGGGCTACACCTTC. Amino acid sequence: CASRTGQEKGYTF.

This rearrangement joins TRBV11-2 to TRBJ1-5; 8 positions match TRBD1. Germline trimming cut 5 bases from V and 8 bases from J; bases unmatched to any gene: 11. The length of the CDR3 is 15 residues. Germline V CDR1 and CDR2: SGHAT, FQNNGV. The CDR3 here is CASSERRTGSEPQHF. The CDR3 DNA sequence: TGTGCCAGCAGCGAACGAAGGACAGGGAGTGAGCCCCAGCATTTT.

The chain is built from TRBV10-3 and TRBJ2-1; no reliable D call. Germline CDR1 is ENHRY and CDR2 is SYGVKD. The V end was cut by 0 bases, the J end by 1 base, with 10 bases between. This CDR3 comprises 16 residues. The CDR3 here is CAISESWAGSYNEQFF. The CDR3 region has the DNA TGTGCCATCAGTGAGTCGTGGGCAGGATCCTACAATGAGCAGTTCTTC.

In this sample, this clone turned up a few times. The rearrangement links TRBV30 to TRBJ1-4; D unclear. V dropped 2 bases and J dropped 1 base, with 14 bases sitting between them. CDR1 and CDR2 (germline): GTSNPN, SVGIG (reference sequence). The CDR3 loop spans 16 amino acids. The DNA for the CDR3 is TGTGCCTGGAGTCATACAATAGGGAAAACTAATGAAAAACTGTTTTTT. The encoded protein is CAWSHTIGKTNEKLFF.

The V call is TRBV5-8, the J call TRBJ1-2; D not certain. Trimming pared 6 bases from V and 4 bases from J, leaving 19 bases between. Germline V gene sequence: CDR1 SGHTS, CDR2 YDEGEE. The CDR3 covers 15 residues. CDR3: CASTFRPSSSYGYTF. CDR3 nucleotides: TGTGCCAGCACGTTCCGCCCCTCATCCTCCTATGGCTACACCTTC.

The gene calls are TRBV27 and TRBJ2-3; the D gene is possibly TRBD1 (6 bases). V gave up 5 bases and J gave up 6 bases, with 15 bases separating them. The CDR3 has 14 residues. Per germline, CDR1 MNHEY and CDR2 SMNVEV (reference sequence). The CDR3 reads CASSALTGSDTQYF. Written as DNA, the CDR3 is TGTGCCAGCAGTGCCTTGACAGGTTCTGATACGCAGTATTTT.

The V gene is TRBV2, the J gene TRBJ2-1; 10 positions agree with TRBD1. Per the germline V gene, CDR1 is SNHLY and CDR2 is FYNNEI. Trimming cost V 6 bases and J 6 bases; bases outside gene matches: 8. The CDR3 is 15 amino acids. In DNA form, the CDR3 reads TGTGCCAGCAGGAAGGGACAGGGGATCCCCAATGAGCAGTTCTTC. Translated, it gives CASRKGQGIPNEQFF.

The chain employs TRBV4-1 and TRBJ2-3; D may be TRBD2 (6 bases). Germline V lookup: CDR1 MGHRA, CDR2 YSYEKL. CDR3 length: 16 residues. Trimming shortened V by 3 bases and J by 2 bases, and 15 bases separated the two germline ends. The CDR3 DNA follows: TGCGCCAGCAGCCACGGCCCGGGACTGCTCACAGATACGCAGTATTTT. Translated: CASSHGPGLLTDTQYF.

The chain combines TRBV27 with TRBJ2-1; D gene uncertain. The CDR3 loop spans 14 amino acids. CDR1 is MNHEY, CDR2 SMNVEV, per germline (reference sequence). Trimming left V 5 bases short and J 5 bases short, with 13 bases between. Written as DNA, the CDR3 is TGTGCCAGCAGTACCTCCCGCAGTAACAATGAGCAGTTCTTC. It translates to CASSTSRSNNEQFF.